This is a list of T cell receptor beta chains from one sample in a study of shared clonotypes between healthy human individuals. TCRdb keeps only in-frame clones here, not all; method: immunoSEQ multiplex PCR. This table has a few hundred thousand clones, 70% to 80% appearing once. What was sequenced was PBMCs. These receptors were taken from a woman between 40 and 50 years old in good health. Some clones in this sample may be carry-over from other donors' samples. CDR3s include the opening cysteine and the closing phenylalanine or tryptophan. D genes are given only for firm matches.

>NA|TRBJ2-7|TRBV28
CASSDFGELGQKTYEQYF
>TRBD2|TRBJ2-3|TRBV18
CASRPSGRETDTQYF
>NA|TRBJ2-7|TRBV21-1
CASSKARTSGSSYEQYF
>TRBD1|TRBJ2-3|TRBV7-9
CASSLGTGSDTQYF
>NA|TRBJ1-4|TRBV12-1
CASSPPGQVGEKLFF
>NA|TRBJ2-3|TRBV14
CASSLPSRERPDTQYF
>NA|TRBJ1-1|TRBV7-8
CASSLAGFGVSTEAFF
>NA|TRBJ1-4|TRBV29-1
CSVRTATNEKLFF
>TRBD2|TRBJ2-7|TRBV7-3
CASSLGGRADEQYF
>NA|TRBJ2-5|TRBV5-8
CASSFIPARETQYF
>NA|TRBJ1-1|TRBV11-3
CASSFSSMNTEAFF
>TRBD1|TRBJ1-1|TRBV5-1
CASSQGARAEAFF
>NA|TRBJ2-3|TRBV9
CASSVRGNTDTQYF
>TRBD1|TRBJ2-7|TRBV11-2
CASSPILQGWGYEQYF
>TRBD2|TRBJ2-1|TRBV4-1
CASSQVGTRGNEQFF
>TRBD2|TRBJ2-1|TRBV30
CAWAPGLADNEQFF
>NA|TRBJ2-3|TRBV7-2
CASSYGGNTDTQYF
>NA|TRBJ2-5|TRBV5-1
CASGPLGGSEETQYF
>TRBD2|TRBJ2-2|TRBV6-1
CASSERREGLGELFF
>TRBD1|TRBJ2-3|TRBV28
CASSRTGQGHGTQYF
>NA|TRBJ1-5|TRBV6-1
CASMIQGGQPQHF
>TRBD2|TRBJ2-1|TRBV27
CASSLVGTRANEQFF
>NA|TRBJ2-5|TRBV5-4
CASSLATETQYF
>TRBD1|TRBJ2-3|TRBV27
CASSLLRGLGTDTQYF